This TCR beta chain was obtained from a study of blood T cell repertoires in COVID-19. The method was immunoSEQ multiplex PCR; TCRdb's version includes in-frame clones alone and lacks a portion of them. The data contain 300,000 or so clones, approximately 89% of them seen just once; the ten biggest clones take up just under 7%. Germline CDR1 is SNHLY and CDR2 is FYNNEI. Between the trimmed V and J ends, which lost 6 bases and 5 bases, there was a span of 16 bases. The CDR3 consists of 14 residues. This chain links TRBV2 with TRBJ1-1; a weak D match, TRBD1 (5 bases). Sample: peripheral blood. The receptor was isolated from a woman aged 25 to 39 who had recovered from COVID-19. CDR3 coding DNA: TGTGCCAGCAGGGGTCAGGGCAGTTATACTGAAGCTTTCTTT. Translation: CASRGQGSYTEAFF.